The rows below give T cell receptor beta chains drawn from one sample of a study of blood T cell repertoires in COVID-19. Sequencing was performed with immunoSEQ multiplex PCR; in TCRdb, only in-frame clones are kept and a portion is missing. In the table there are about 400,000 clones, approximately 86% of which are singletons. The material sequenced was peripheral blood. Receptors were obtained from a human donor in a cohort sampled during active COVID-19. Each CDR3 is given with its conserved first and last residue. The D gene is left open where the match is weak. Clone size is stated in some rows and not others, as once, few, many or a class when expanded.

TRBV19	TRBD1	16	NA	TRBJ2-1	CASSMGQGGNYNEQFF	TGTGCCAGTAGTATGGGACAGGGAGGGAACTACAATGAGCAGTTCTTC
TRBV12-3/TRBV12-4	TRBD1	12	NA	TRBJ1-1	CASSPGTAEAFF	TGTGCCAGCAGCCCCGGGACAGCTGAAGCTTTCTTT
TRBV30	TRBD2	14	few	TRBJ2-7	CAWRGLAVSYEQYF	TGTGCCTGGAGGGGACTAGCGGTCTCCTACGAGCAGTACTTC
TRBV28	TRBD2	15	many	TRBJ2-3	CASSSLAGGEDTQYF	TGTGCCAGCAGTTCACTAGCGGGAGGAGAAGATACGCAGTATTTT
TRBV5-1	NA	14	NA	TRBJ2-5	CASSGGLSQETQYF	TGCGCCAGCAGCGGCGGACTTTCCCAAGAGACCCAGTACTTC
TRBV7-9	TRBD1	18	NA	TRBJ1-3	CASSQRGQSRGSGNTIYF	TGTGCCAGCAGCCAAAGGGGACAGAGCCGAGGCTCTGGAAACACCATATATTTT
TRBV15	TRBD2	17	NA	TRBJ2-7	CATSRGGEREDGYEQYF	TGTGCCACCAGCAGAGGGGGAGAGCGGGAGGATGGTTACGAGCAGTACTTC
TRBV5-4	TRBD2	15	NA	TRBJ2-1	CASSPGTRVDNEQFF	TGTGCCAGCAGCCCCGGGACTAGGGTAGACAATGAGCAGTTCTTC
TRBV6-1	NA	14	NA	TRBJ2-7	CASSEGWTNYEQYF	TGTGCCAGCAGTGAAGGGTGGACAAACTACGAGCAGTACTTC
TRBV11-2	TRBD2	18	NA	TRBJ2-1	CASSLGSLGLASYNEQFF	TGTGCCAGCAGCTTGGGCTCTCTGGGACTAGCCTCCTACAATGAGCAGTTCTTC
TRBV2	TRBD1	18	once	TRBJ1-3	CASSTPRDRGSSGNTIYF	TGTGCCAGCAGTACTCCCCGGGACAGGGGTTCCTCTGGAAACACCATATATTTT
TRBV4-1	TRBD1	17	NA	TRBJ2-5	CASSRKMTGEYQETQYF	TGCGCCAGCAGCCGGAAAATGACAGGGGAATATCAAGAGACCCAGTACTTC
TRBV2	TRBD2	19	NA	TRBJ2-6	CASSPRRLAKNSGANVLTF	TGTGCCAGCAGTCCTCGCCGACTAGCGAAAAACTCTGGGGCCAACGTCCTGACTTTC
TRBV25-1	NA	15	NA	TRBJ2-5	CASSEYFGAGETQYF	TGTGCCAGCAGTGAATATTTTGGGGCTGGGGAGACCCAGTACTTC
TRBV15	NA	12	NA	TRBJ2-1	CATSRDQGWQFF	TGTGCCACCAGCAGAGATCAGGGGTGGCAGTTCTTC
TRBV29-1	TRBD1	12	NA	TRBJ1-2	CSVELTGTGYTF	TGCAGCGTTGAGCTGACAGGGACCGGCTACACCTTC
TRBV5-1	NA	15	NA	TRBJ2-1	CASSLTSSAVYEQFF	TGCGCCAGCAGCTTGACTAGTTCGGCTGTCTATGAGCAGTTCTTC
TRBV30	NA	18	NA	TRBJ1-4	CAWSSSLSPGVGDEKLFF	TGTGCCTGGAGTTCATCTTTATCCCCCGGGGTTGGTGATGAAAAACTGTTTTTT
TRBV9	NA	14	NA	TRBJ1-6	CASSANRLGEPLHF	TGTGCCAGCAGCGCCAACCGCCTCGGGGAGCCCCTCCACTTT